A selection of T cell receptor beta chains follows, all from one sample in a study of T cell repertoires in cytomegalovirus infection. These receptors are not linked to any known antigen. TCRdb itself ran the reads through MiXCR, one entry per CDR3 protein. This table holds more than 85,000 distinct CDR3 sequences, about 30% found once. The sample consisted of CD8+ T cells from cultured PBMCs, taken from culture after CMV antigen stimulation. The source is a human donor in good health (CMV status not recorded). Some clones in this sample may be carry-over from other donors' samples. The CDR3 runs from the conserved cysteine through the conserved F or W. D genes are given only for firm matches. Clone size is not always given. Where it is, it says once, few, many or a class for expanded clones.

d_gene,j_gene,abundance,len,v_gene,CDR3nt,CDR3aa
TRBD2,TRBJ2-1,.,16,TRBV14,TGTGCCAGCAGCCAAGCCCTAGCGGGGGGTTTATCTTCGCAGTTCTTC,CASSQALAGGLSSQFF
.,TRBJ1-6,.,15,TRBV7-2,TGTGCCAGCAGCTTAGGACGTCTGGGAAATTCACCCCTCCACTTT,CASSLGRLGNSPLHF
TRBD1,TRBJ1-1,.,17,TRBV7-9,TGTGCCAGCAGCGGGACAGGGGCCCCCCGTATGAACACTGAAGCTTTCTTT,CASSGTGAPRMNTEAFF
.,TRBJ1-1,.,12,TRBV2,TGTGCCAGCAGTGTCAGGAACACTGAAGCTTTCTTT,CASSVRNTEAFF
TRBD1,TRBJ1-2,.,16,TRBV5-5,TGTGCCAGCAGCTTGGCGGGGACAGGGGGCGTGTATGGCTACACCTTC,CASSLAGTGGVYGYTF
TRBD1,TRBJ2-1,.,14,TRBV10-3,TGTGCCATCAGGACCGGGACAGGGGTGGATGAGCAGTTCTTC,CAIRTGTGVDEQFF
.,TRBJ1-2,.,14,TRBV28,TGTGCCAGCAGTTTCAGGACAGATAACTATGGCTACACCTTC,CASSFRTDNYGYTF
.,TRBJ2-7,.,13,TRBV19,TGTGCCAGTAGTACGGCTGCCTCCCGCGAGCAGTACTTC,CASSTAASREQYF
TRBD1,TRBJ2-7,few,15,TRBV7-9,TGTGCCAGCAGCTTGATTCAGGGGGCAATGGACGAGCAGTACTTC,CASSLIQGAMDEQYF
.,TRBJ2-7,.,14,TRBV20-1,TGCAGTGCTAGAGATCCCGGACTACCCTACGAGCAGTACTTC,CSARDPGLPYEQYF
.,TRBJ2-5,.,14,TRBV9,TGTGCCAGCAGCGTAGATGGTAGCCTCGAGACCCAGTACTTC,CASSVDGSLETQYF
.,TRBJ2-5,few,14,TRBV12-3/TRBV12-4,TGTGCCAGCAGCTCCGGGACACTCCAAGAGACCCAGTACTTC,CASSSGTLQETQYF
.,TRBJ2-5,.,14,TRBV24-1,TGTGCCACCAGTGAAATGGGCGGAGAAGAGACCCAGTACTTC,CATSEMGGEETQYF
TRBD2,TRBJ2-3,.,16,TRBV29-1,TGCAGCGTTAGAAGCGGGGGAACTTCTAGCACAGATACGCAGTATTTT,CSVRSGGTSSTDTQYF
.,TRBJ2-3,.,16,TRBV29-1,TGCAGCGTTACCAAACAGGGCCCCTTGGGCACAGATACGCAGTATTTT,CSVTKQGPLGTDTQYF
.,TRBJ1-1,many,14,TRBV14,TGTGCCAGCAGCCTGGCATATGGAATCACTGAAGCTTTCTTT,CASSLAYGITEAFF
.,TRBJ2-1,many,15,TRBV12-3/TRBV12-4,TGTGCCAGCAGTTTAGCCGGGGGGCCGACGGATGAGCAGTTCTTC,CASSLAGGPTDEQFF
.,TRBJ2-1,many,12,TRBV7-9,TGTGCCAGCAGCTTCACAGACAATGAGCAGTTCTTC,CASSFTDNEQFF
TRBD2,TRBJ2-3,.,16,TRBV2,TGTGCCAGCAGTGAAAAGCGGGGTGGGGGGGCAGATACGCAGTATTTT,CASSEKRGGGADTQYF
.,TRBJ2-7,.,11,TRBV10-3,TGTGCCATCCGGGAAACCTACGAGCAGTACTTC,CAIRETYEQYF
.,TRBJ1-6,.,14,TRBV2,TGTGCCAGCAGCAAGAGCTCCTATAATTCACCCCTCCACTTT,CASSKSSYNSPLHF
.,TRBJ2-3,.,16,TRBV11-1,TGTGCCAGCAGCTATTTAGCGGCAGTGGGCTTGGATACGCAGTATTTT,CASSYLAAVGLDTQYF
.,TRBJ1-1,many,14,TRBV7-9,TGTGCCAGCAGCTTAACCCCTTTGGGGGCTGAAGCTTTCTTT,CASSLTPLGAEAFF
.,TRBJ2-5,few,14,TRBV11-2,TGTGCCAGCAGCTTAGCGGGCTTTCAAGAGACCCAGTACTTC,CASSLAGFQETQYF
.,TRBJ1-1,many,16,TRBV6-5,TGTGCCAGCAGTTACTCGGGTTCAGGGTTGGTTTCTGAAGCTTTCTTT,CASSYSGSGLVSEAFF
.,TRBJ1-5,few,13,TRBV12-5,TGTGCTAGTGGTTTGGTCCCCGGAGAGGCCCAGCATTTT,CASGLVPGEAQHF
TRBD1,TRBJ2-2,.,16,TRBV19,TGTGCCAGTAGTATAGGGGACAGGGGGCCCACCGGGGAGCTGTTTTTT,CASSIGDRGPTGELFF
TRBD2,TRBJ2-3,few,16,TRBV20-1,TGCAGTGCTAGAGATTTGGTAGCGGGATTCACAGATACGCAGTATTTT,CSARDLVAGFTDTQYF
.,TRBJ1-4,.,15,TRBV6-6,TGTACCAGCAGCCTAGAGGGGGCAACTAATGAAAAACTGTTTTTT,CTSSLEGATNEKLFF
.,TRBJ2-7,many,13,TRBV19,TGTGCCAGTAGTATCGGGAAATTGGACGAGCAGTACTTC,CASSIGKLDEQYF
.,TRBJ2-2,.,15,TRBV19,TGTGCCAGTAGTATAGCGGGTACTCTCACCGGGGAGCTGTTTTTT,CASSIAGTLTGELFF
.,TRBJ2-6,few,13,TRBV7-6,TGTGCCAGCAGCTTTACTGGGGCCAACGTCCTGACTTTC,CASSFTGANVLTF
.,TRBJ2-1,few,13,TRBV2,TGTGCCAGCATGGGGACCGATTACAATGAGCAGTTCTTC,CASMGTDYNEQFF